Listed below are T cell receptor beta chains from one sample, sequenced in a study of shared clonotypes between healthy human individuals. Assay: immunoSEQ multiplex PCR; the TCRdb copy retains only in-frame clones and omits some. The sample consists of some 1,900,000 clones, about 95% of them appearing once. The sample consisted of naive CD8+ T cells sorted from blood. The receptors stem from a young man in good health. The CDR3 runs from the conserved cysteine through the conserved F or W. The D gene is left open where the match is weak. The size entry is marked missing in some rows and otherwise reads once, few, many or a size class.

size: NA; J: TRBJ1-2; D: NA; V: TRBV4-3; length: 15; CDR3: CASSQEAQANYGYTF; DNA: TGCGCCAGCAGCCAAGAGGCCCAAGCTAACTATGGCTACACCTTC
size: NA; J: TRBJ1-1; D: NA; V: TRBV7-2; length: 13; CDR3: CASSLFGDTEAFF; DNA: TGTGCCAGCAGCTTATTTGGGGACACTGAAGCTTTCTTT
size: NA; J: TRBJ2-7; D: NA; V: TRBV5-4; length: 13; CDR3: CASSLTGFYEQYF; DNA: TGTGCCAGCAGCTTAACAGGGTTCTACGAGCAGTACTTC
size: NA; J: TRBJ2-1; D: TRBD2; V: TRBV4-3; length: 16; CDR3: CASSHLLAEHYNEQFF; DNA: TGCGCCAGCAGCCACCTACTAGCGGAGCATTACAATGAGCAGTTCTTC
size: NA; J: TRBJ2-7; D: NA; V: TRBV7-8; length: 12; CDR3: CASSSREDEQYF; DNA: TGTGCCAGCAGCTCCAGGGAGGACGAGCAGTACTTC
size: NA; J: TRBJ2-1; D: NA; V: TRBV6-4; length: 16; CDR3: CASSERGPGSYNEQFF; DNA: TGTGCCAGCAGTGAACGGGGCCCAGGCAGCTACAATGAGCAGTTCTTC
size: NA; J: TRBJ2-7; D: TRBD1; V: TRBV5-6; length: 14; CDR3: CASRRGPSSYEQYF; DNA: TGTGCCAGCAGGAGGGGGCCGAGCTCCTACGAGCAGTACTTC
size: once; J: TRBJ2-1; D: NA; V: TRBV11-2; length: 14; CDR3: CASSARAAYNEQFF; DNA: TGTGCCAGCAGCGCGAGGGCCGCCTACAATGAGCAGTTCTTC
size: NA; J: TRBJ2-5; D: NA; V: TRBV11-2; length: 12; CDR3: CASSLVLETQYF; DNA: TGTGCCAGCAGCTTAGTTCTAGAGACCCAGTACTTC
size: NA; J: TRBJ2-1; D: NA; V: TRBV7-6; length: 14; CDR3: CASSPLLADNEQFF; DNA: TGTGCCAGCAGCCCACTGCTGGCGGACAATGAGCAGTTCTTC
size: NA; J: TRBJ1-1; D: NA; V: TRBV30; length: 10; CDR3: CAWTNTEAFF; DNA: TGTGCCTGGACGAACACTGAAGCTTTCTTT
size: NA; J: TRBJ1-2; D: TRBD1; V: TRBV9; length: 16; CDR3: CASSPVAGGSNYGYTF; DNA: TGTGCCAGCAGCCCCGTCGCAGGGGGTTCTAACTATGGCTACACCTTC
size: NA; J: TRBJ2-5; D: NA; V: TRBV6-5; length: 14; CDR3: CASSYSTGWETQYF; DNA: TGTGCCAGCAGTTACTCGACAGGCTGGGAGACCCAGTACTTC
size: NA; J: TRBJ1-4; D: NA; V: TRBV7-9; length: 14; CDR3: CASSLVGLDEKLFF; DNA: TGTGCCAGCAGCTTAGTGGGACTGGACGAAAAACTGTTTTTT
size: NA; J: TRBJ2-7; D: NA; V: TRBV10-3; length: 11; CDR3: CAISAGYEQYF; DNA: TGTGCCATCAGTGCAGGGTACGAGCAGTACTTC
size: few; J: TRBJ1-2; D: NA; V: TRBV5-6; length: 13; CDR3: CASSLDRDYGYTF; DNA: TGTGCCAGCAGCTTGGACAGAGACTATGGCTACACCTTC
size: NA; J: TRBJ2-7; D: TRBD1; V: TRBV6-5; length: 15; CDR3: CASSYSRTGGYEQYF; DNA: TGTGCCAGCAGTTACTCTCGGACAGGGGGATACGAGCAGTACTTC
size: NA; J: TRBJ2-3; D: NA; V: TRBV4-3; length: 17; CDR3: CASSQVVAAEIADTQYF; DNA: TGCGCCAGCAGCCAAGTTGTAGCGGCGGAGATTGCAGATACGCAGTATTTT
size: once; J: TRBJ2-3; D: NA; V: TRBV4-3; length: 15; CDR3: CASSQDGERTDTQYF; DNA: TGCGCCAGCAGCCAAGATGGCGAACGCACAGATACGCAGTATTTT
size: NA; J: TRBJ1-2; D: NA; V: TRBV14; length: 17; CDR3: CASSQFHGQGLAYGYTF; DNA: TGTGCCAGCAGCCAATTTCACGGGCAGGGACTTGCCTATGGCTACACCTTC
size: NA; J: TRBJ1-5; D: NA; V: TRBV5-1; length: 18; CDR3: CASSTERMLGGGYQPQHF; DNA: TGCGCCAGCAGCACCGAACGCATGCTGGGAGGTGGGTATCAGCCCCAGCATTTT
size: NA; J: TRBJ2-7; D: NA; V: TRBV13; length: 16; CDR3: CASSSLTSEGSYEQYF; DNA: TGTGCCAGCAGCTCCCTCACAAGTGAAGGCTCCTACGAGCAGTACTTC
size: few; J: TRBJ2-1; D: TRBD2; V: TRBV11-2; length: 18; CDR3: CASSINGLAGGYYNEQFF; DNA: TGTGCCAGCAGCATAAATGGACTAGCGGGGGGGTATTACAATGAGCAGTTCTTC
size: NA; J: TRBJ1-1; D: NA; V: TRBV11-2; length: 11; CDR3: CASSLTPEAFF; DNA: TGTGCCAGCAGTTTAACCCCTGAAGCTTTCTTT
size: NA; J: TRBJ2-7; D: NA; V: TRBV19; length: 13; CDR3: CASSSRQVYEQYF; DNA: TGTGCCAGTAGTTCCCGACAGGTTTACGAGCAGTACTTC
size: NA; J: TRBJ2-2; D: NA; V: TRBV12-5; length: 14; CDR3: CASGLSGHTGELFF; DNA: TGTGCTAGTGGTTTAAGCGGACACACCGGGGAGCTGTTTTTT
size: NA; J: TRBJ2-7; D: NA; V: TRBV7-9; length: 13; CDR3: CASSLAVKYEQYF; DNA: TGTGCCAGCAGCTTAGCGGTGAAGTACGAGCAGTACTTC
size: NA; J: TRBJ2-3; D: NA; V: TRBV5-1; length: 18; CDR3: CASSLPAVGGEVADTQYF; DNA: TGCGCCAGCAGCTTACCCGCCGTAGGGGGAGAGGTAGCAGATACGCAGTATTTT
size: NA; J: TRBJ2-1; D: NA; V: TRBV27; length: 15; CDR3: CASSLIIDSYNEQFF; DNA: TGTGCCAGCAGTTTGATTATAGACAGTTACAATGAGCAGTTCTTC